This TCR beta chain stems from a study of STAT5B mutations in CD4+ large granular lymphocyte leukemia. V was pared by 4 bases and J by 8 bases, with 8 bases of the junction left unmatched. The CDR3 spans 13 residues. Germline CDR1 reads SGDLS; CDR2 reads YYNGEE. TCRdb's copy holds only in-frame clones and misses some; the assay was immunoSEQ multiplex PCR. This table holds approximately 32,000 clones, around 89% found once. Remarks on this clone: Its antigen is still unknown.

Study-wide results and caveats: Patient CD4-sorted repertoires stayed more clonal than healthy ones after leukemic-clone removal.

The sequencing sample was made of CD4+ T cells from blood buffy coats. This receptor was obtained from a human donor in good health. This chain joins TRBV9 and TRBJ1-2; 7 bases map to TRBD1. CDR3 in amino acids: CASSRLRGSGYTF. The CDR3, as DNA: TGTGCCAGCAGCCGACTCAGGGGGAGCGGCTACACCTTC.